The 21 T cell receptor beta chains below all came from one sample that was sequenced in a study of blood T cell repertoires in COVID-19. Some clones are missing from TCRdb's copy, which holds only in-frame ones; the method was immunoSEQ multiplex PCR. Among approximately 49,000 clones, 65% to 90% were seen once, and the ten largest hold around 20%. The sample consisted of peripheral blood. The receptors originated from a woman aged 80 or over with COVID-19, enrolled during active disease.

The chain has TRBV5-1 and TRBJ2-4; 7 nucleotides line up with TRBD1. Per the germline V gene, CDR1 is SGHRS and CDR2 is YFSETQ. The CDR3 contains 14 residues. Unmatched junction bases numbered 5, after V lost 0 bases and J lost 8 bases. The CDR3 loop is CASSLGDSWDIQYF. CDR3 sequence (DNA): TGCGCCAGCAGCTTGGGGGACAGTTGGGACATTCAGTACTTC.

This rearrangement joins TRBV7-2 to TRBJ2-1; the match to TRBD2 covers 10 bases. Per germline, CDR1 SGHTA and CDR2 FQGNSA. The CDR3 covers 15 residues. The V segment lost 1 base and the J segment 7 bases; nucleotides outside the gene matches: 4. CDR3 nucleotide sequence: TGTGCCAGCAGCTTAGTAGCGGGAGGTGGAAATGAGCAGTTCTTC. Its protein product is CASSLVAGGGNEQFF.

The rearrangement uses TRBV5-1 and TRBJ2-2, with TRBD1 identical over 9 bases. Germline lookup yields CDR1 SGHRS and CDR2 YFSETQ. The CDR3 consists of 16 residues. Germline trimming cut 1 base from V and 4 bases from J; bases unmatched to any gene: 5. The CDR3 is CASSLNPGQGTGELFF. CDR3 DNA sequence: TGCGCCAGCAGCTTGAATCCGGGACAGGGCACCGGGGAGCTGTTTTTT.

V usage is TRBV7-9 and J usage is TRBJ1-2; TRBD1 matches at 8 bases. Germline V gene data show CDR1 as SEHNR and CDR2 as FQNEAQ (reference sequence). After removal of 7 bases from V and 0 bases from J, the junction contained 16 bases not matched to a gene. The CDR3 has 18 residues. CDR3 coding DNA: TGTGCCAGCACCGATTACTCCGGGACAGGCCTAGCTAACTATGGCTACACCTTC. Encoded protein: CASTDYSGTGLANYGYTF.

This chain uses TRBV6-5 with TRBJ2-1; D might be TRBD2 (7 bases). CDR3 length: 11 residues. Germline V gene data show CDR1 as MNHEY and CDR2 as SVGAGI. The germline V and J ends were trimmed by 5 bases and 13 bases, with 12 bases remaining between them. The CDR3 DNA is TGTGCCAGCAGTAAGGGGGGGGGCCAGTTCTTC. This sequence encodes CASSKGGGQFF.

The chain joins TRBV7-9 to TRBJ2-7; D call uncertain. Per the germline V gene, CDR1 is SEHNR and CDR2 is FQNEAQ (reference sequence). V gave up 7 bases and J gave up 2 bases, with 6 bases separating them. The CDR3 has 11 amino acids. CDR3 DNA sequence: TGTGCCAGCACCTCAACCTACGAGCAGTACTTC. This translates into CASTSTYEQYF.

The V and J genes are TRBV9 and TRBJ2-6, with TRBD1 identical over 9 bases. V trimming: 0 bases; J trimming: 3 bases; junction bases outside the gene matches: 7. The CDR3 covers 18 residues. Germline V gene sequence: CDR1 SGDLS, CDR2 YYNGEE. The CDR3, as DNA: TGTGCCAGCAGCGTAGCCGGGACAGGGTTTGGTGGGGCCAACGTCCTGACTTTC. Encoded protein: CASSVAGTGFGGANVLTF.

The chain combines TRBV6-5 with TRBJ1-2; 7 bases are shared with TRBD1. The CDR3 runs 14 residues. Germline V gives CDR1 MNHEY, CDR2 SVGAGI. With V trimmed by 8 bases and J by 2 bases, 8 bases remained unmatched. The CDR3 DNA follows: TGTGCCAGCGACTACAGGGGCTGGAACTATGGCTACACCTTC. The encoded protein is CASDYRGWNYGYTF.

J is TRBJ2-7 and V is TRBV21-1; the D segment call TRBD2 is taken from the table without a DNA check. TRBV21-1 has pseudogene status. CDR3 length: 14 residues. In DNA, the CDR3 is TGTGCCAGCAGCAAAGGGGACTATGACTACGAGCAGTACTTC. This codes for CASSKGDYDYEQYF.

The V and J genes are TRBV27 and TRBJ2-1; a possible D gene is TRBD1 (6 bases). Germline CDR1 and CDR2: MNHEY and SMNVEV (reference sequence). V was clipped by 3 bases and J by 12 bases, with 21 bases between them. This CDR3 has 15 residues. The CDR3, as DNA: TGTGCCAGCAGTTTCCAGGGGCTCGAACGGTCTTGGCAGTTCTTC. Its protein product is CASSFQGLERSWQFF.

CDR3 bases: TGTGCCAGCAGCCAAGCCGGGGGACAGAGCTCCTACGAGCAGTACTTC. This translates into CASSQAGGQSSYEQYF. J is TRBJ2-7 and V is TRBV4-2; tentatively, D is TRBD1 (7 bases). The V end lost 1 base, the J end lost 0 bases, and 13 bases lay between the germline ends. The germline V gene has CDR1 LGHNA and CDR2 YNFKEQ. The CDR3 runs to 16 residues.

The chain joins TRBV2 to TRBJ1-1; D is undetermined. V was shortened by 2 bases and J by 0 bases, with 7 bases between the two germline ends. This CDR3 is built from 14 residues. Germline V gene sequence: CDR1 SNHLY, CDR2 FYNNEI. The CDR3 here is CASSEQSVNTEAFF. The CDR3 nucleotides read TGTGCCAGCAGTGAACAGTCCGTGAACACTGAAGCTTTCTTT.

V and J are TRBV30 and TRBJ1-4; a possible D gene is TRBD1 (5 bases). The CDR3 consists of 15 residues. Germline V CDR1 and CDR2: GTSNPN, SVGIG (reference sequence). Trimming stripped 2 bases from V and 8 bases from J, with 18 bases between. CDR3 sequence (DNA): TGTGCCTGGAGTTATAATCGGAGGGGAAGAGAAAAACTGTTTTTT. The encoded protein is CAWSYNRRGREKLFF.

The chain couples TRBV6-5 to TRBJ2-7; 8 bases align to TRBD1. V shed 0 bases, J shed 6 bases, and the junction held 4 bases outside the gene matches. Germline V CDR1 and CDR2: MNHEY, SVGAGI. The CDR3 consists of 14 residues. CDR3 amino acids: CASSYSRTGFEQYF. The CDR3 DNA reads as TGTGCCAGCAGTTACTCCCGGACAGGGTTCGAGCAGTACTTC.

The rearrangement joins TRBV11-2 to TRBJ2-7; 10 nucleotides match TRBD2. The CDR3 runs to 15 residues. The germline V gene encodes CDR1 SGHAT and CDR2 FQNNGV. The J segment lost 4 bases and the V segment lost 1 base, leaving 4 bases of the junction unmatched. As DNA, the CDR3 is TGTGCCAGCAGCTTAGGAGGGACTAGCGCGTACGAGCAGTACTTC. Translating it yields CASSLGGTSAYEQYF.

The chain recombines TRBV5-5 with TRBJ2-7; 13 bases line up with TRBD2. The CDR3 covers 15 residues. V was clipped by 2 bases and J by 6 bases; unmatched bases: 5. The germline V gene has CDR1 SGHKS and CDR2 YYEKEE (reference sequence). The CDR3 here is CASSFGLAGVSEQYF. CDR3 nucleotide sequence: TGTGCCAGCAGCTTCGGACTAGCGGGAGTTTCCGAGCAGTACTTC.

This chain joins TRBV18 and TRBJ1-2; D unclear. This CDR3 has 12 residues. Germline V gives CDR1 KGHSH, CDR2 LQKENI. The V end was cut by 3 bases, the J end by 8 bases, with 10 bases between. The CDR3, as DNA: TGTGCCAGCTCACCTTCGGGATACGGCTACACCTTC. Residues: CASSPSGYGYTF. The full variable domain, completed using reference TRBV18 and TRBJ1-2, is NAGVMQNPRHLVRRRGQEARLRCSPMKGHSHVYWYRQLPEEGLKFMVYLQKENIIDESGMPKERFSAEFPKEGPSILRIQQVVRGDSAAYFCASSPSGYGYTFGSGTRLTVV.

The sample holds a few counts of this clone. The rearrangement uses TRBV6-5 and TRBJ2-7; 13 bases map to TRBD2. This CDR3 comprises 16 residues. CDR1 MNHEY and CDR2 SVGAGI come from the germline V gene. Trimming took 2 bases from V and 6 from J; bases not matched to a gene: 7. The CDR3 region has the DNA TGTGCCAGCAGTTACACATGGACTAGCGGGAGCAGCGAGCAGTACTTC. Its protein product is CASSYTWTSGSSEQYF.

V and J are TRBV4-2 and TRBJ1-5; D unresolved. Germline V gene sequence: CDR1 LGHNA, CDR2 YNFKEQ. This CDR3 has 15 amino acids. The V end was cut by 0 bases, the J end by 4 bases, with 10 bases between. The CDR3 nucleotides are TGTGCCAGCAGCCAAGATGGAACAGAAAATCAGCCCCAGCATTTT. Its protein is CASSQDGTENQPQHF.

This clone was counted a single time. CDR3 DNA sequence: TGTGCCAGCAGCTTGCGGGGAGGCTATGGCTACACCTTC. Translating gives CASSLRGGYGYTF. The J gene is TRBJ1-2, the V gene TRBV5-5, with D unclear. The V end was cut by 1 base, the J end by 4 bases, with 8 bases between. The CDR3 length is 13 residues. Germline CDR1 is SGHKS and CDR2 is YYEKEE (reference sequence).

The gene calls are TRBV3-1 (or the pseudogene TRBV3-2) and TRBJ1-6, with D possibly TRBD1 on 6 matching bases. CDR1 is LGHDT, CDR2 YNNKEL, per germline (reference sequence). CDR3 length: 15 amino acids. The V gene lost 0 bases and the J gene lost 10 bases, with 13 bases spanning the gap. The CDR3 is CASSQEPQGKSPLHF. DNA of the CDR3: TGTGCCAGCAGCCAAGAGCCACAGGGAAAGTCACCCCTCCACTTT.